This passage covers 25 T cell receptor beta chains from one sample sequenced in a study of neoadjuvant nivolumab and ipilimumab in lung cancer. Measured with immunoSEQ multiplex PCR; TCRdb has only the in-frame clones, and not every one. This sample has about 18,000 clones, with roughly three quarters found just once. The sequenced sample was tumor tissue, obtained after neoadjuvant nivolumab, alone or with ipilimumab, at or shortly before surgery. These receptors all come from an adult with non-small cell lung cancer.

The chain uses TRBV10-2 and TRBJ2-7, with D possibly TRBD2 on 6 matching bases. CDR1 and CDR2 (germline): WSHSY, SAAADI. This CDR3 spans 13 amino acids. V lost 8 bases and J 0 bases, leaving 11 bases between the germline ends. The CDR3 DNA is TGCGCCAGCGGGACTTTAAGCTCCTACGAGCAGTACTTC. Encoded protein: CASGTLSSYEQYF.

A single count supports this clone. The V gene is TRBV10-1, the J gene TRBJ2-1, with TRBD2 as a possible D gene (5 bases). The CDR3 sequence is 13 residues long. V was clipped by 0 bases and J by 13 bases, with 13 bases between them. CDR1 WNHNN and CDR2 SYGVQD come from the germline V gene (reference sequence). The chain's CDR3 is CASSESVGMNQFF. CDR3 sequence (DNA): TGCGCCAGCAGTGAGTCGGTCGGGATGAACCAGTTCTTC.

This sequence joins TRBV29-1 and TRBJ1-1; D perhaps matches TRBD1 (6 bases). The germline V gene has CDR1 SQVTM and CDR2 ANQGSEA. CDR3 size: 12 residues. V lost 5 bases and J 6 bases, leaving 13 bases between the germline ends. CDR3 residues: CSVITGQAEAFF. CDR3 in DNA: TGCAGCGTTATAACAGGGCAAGCTGAAGCTTTCTTT.

The gene calls are TRBV7-9 and TRBJ1-2; D is possibly TRBD1 (5 bases). Trimming removed 5 bases from V and 4 bases from J, with 11 bases in between. Germline V gives CDR1 SEHNR, CDR2 FQNEAQ (reference sequence). The CDR3 loop spans 13 amino acids. In DNA, the CDR3 is TGTGCCAGCAGCCCCGGGACGGGCTATGGCTACACCTTC. It yields the protein CASSPGTGYGYTF.

The V gene is TRBV30, the J gene TRBJ2-3; 9 nucleotides agree with TRBD2. The germline V gene encodes CDR1 GTSNPN and CDR2 SVGIG (reference sequence). V shed 5 bases, J shed 8 bases, and the junction held 17 bases outside the gene matches. This CDR3 is 16 amino acids long. The CDR3 nucleotides are TGTGCCTGGGGGGCCGGGACTAGCATTTATCGGGGTACGCAGTATTTT. It yields the protein CAWGAGTSIYRGTQYF.

This clone was recorded once. Other DNA sequences in this sample translate to the same CDR3. The chain has TRBV11-2 and TRBJ2-2; the D call may be TRBD1 or TRBD2 (5 bases each). Trimming shortened V by 4 bases and J by 2 bases, and 14 bases separated the two germline ends. Germline lookup yields CDR1 SGHAT and CDR2 FQNNGV. The CDR3 length is 16 residues. CDR3: CASSSSGTLNTGELFF. The CDR3 region has the DNA TGTGCCAGCAGCTCCTCCGGGACCCTAAACACCGGGGAGCTGTTTTTT.

This CDR3 is CASSVATSTGGSTDTQYF. In DNA, the CDR3 is TGTGCCAGCAGCGTAGCGACCTCAACAGGAGGGAGCACAGATACGCAGTATTTT. This sequence joins TRBV9 and TRBJ2-3; a weak D match, TRBD2 (6 bases). The CDR3 totals 18 residues. Deletions cut 0 bases from V and 0 bases from J, with 17 bases between. From germline, CDR1 is SGDLS and CDR2 YYNGEE.

The chain has TRBV5-6 and TRBJ2-1, with 7 positions matching TRBD2. The V segment lost 0 bases and the J segment 7 bases; nucleotides outside the gene matches: 7. CDR3 length equals 15 residues. The germline V gene has CDR1 SGHDT and CDR2 YYEEEE. The DNA for the CDR3 is TGTGCCAGCAGCTTGGCTCGGGAGGCGTGGAATGAGCAGTTCTTC. This translates into CASSLAREAWNEQFF.

J is TRBJ2-7 and V is TRBV5-1; D perhaps matches TRBD1 (6 bases). The V gene lost 7 bases and the J gene lost 1 base, with 15 bases spanning the gap. CDR3 length equals 14 residues. Germline V lookup: CDR1 SGHRS, CDR2 YFSETQ. In DNA form, the CDR3 reads TGCGCCAGCTCCCGGGACACTGGTTCCTACGAGCAGTACTTC. Protein: CASSRDTGSYEQYF.

By its share, this clone is medium-sized. The genes are TRBV18 and TRBJ2-5; a weak D match, TRBD2 (6 bases). Germline CDR1 KGHSH, CDR2 LQKENI. Trimming took off 4 bases at V and 5 bases at J, with 8 bases between the two ends. The CDR3 is 12 amino acids. The CDR3 DNA reads TGTGCCAGCTCACAGGGAGGCGAGACCCAGTACTTC. This gives the protein CASSQGGETQYF.

The chain carries TRBV11-3 and TRBJ1-3; no reliable D call. CDR1 and CDR2 from the germline V gene are SGHNT and YENEEA. V lost 0 bases and J 8 bases, leaving 14 bases between the germline ends. There are 15 residues in the CDR3. The CDR3 nucleotides read TGTGCCAGCAGCTTAGAAAATTCCCGGGGATACACCATATATTTT. It encodes CASSLENSRGYTIYF.

The V and J genes are TRBV30 and TRBJ2-1; no firm D call. The V gene's germline CDR1 is GTSNPN and CDR2 SVGIG (reference sequence). The CDR3 consists of 11 residues. Between the trimmed V and J ends, which lost 2 bases and 3 bases, there was a span of 2 bases. This chain's CDR3 is CAWSFYNEQFF. The DNA for the CDR3 is TGTGCCTGGAGTTTCTACAATGAGCAGTTCTTC.

The V and J genes are TRBV5-1 and TRBJ2-3, with 13 bases identical to TRBD2. Germline assignment: CDR1 SGHRS and CDR2 YFSETQ. V gave up 6 bases and J gave up 4 bases; unmatched junction bases: 14. The CDR3 has 18 residues. As DNA, the CDR3 is TGCGCCAGCAACTCGGCTACTAGCGGGAGGGCCTGGTCAGATACGCAGTATTTT. Translating it yields CASNSATSGRAWSDTQYF.

The chain is built from TRBV29-1 and TRBJ2-7; a weak D match, TRBD2 (6 bases). The CDR3 sequence is 16 residues long. Germline V gene data show CDR1 as SQVTM and CDR2 as ANQGSEA. V was trimmed by 0 bases and J by 2 bases, leaving 17 bases between them. Here the CDR3 reads CSVEDRGFTGAYEQYF. CDR3 nucleotides: TGCAGCGTTGAAGATCGGGGGTTTACAGGAGCCTACGAGCAGTACTTC.

This clone was detected a few times. This sequence joins TRBV7-9 and TRBJ2-7; D possibly uses TRBD1 or TRBD2 (7 bases each). This CDR3 region has 15 residues. V was clipped by 5 bases and J by 5 bases, with 19 bases between them. The germline CDR1 and CDR2 sequences are SEHNR and FQNEAQ (reference sequence). CDR3 in DNA: TGTGCCAGCAGCCTCCAGGGAGGGGGCGGGGACGAGCAGTACTTC. It encodes CASSLQGGGGDEQYF.

V usage is TRBV30 and J usage is TRBJ2-5; TRBD1 matches at 8 bases. The CDR3 spans 16 residues. The V gene's germline CDR1 is GTSNPN and CDR2 SVGIG (reference sequence). Trimming at V came to 2 bases and at J to 4 bases, leaving 12 bases not matched to a gene. Written as DNA, the CDR3 is TGTGCCTGGAGTCTTTCAGGGGGCCTCATACGAGAGACCCAGTACTTC. Its protein is CAWSLSGGLIRETQYF.

This chain links TRBV30 with TRBJ1-2, with 7 bases lining up with TRBD1. Germline CDR1 is GTSNPN and CDR2 is SVGIG (reference sequence). V lost 4 bases to trimming and J lost 8 bases; unmatched junction nucleotides: 7. This CDR3 is 12 amino acids long. CDR3 in amino acids: CAWTEGAMGYTF. CDR3 nucleotide sequence: TGTGCCTGGACTGAGGGGGCGATGGGCTACACCTTC.

The chain links TRBV6-5 to TRBJ1-4; 7 bases are shared with TRBD1. V trimming: 0 bases; J trimming: 8 bases; junction bases outside the gene matches: 6. CDR1 is MNHEY and CDR2 is SVGAGI in the germline V gene. CDR3 length: 15 amino acids. The CDR3 bases are TGTGCCAGCAGTTACTCGGGCAGGGGGGACGAAAAACTGTTTTTT. Translation gives CASSYSGRGDEKLFF.

This clone has only one observation. The chain uses TRBV30 and TRBJ2-1, with D tentatively TRBD1 (5 bases). V was shortened by 2 bases and J by 5 bases, with 10 bases between the two germline ends. Germline values: CDR1 GTSNPN, CDR2 SVGIG (reference sequence). The CDR3 contains 13 residues. DNA for the CDR3: TGTGCCTGGAGTACACAGGAAGACAATGAGCAGTTCTTC. Translation gives CAWSTQEDNEQFF.

This chain joins TRBV6-6 and TRBJ1-1; no definite D call. CDR3 length: 12 amino acids. CDR1 and CDR2 (germline): MNHNY, SVGAGI (reference sequence). Trimming left V 6 bases short and J 2 bases short, with 7 bases between. CDR3 coding DNA: TGTGCCAGCAGGGACCTAAACACTGAAGCTTTCTTT. Its translation is CASRDLNTEAFF.

The rearrangement joins TRBV2 to TRBJ2-7, with no clear D. The CDR3 runs 12 residues. Trimming stripped 2 bases from V and 0 bases from J, with 2 bases between. Germline CDR1 SNHLY, CDR2 FYNNEI. CDR3 sequence: CASSESSYEQYF. Written as DNA, the CDR3 is TGTGCCAGCAGTGAATCCTCCTACGAGCAGTACTTC.

CDR3 sequence reads: CASSFAETSLDEQFF. The CDR3 nucleotides are TGTGCCAGCAGCTTTGCTGAGACTAGTTTAGATGAGCAGTTCTTC. The gene calls are TRBV7-8 and TRBJ2-1, with TRBD2 as a possible D gene (6 bases). The CDR3 sequence is 15 residues long. V gave up 3 bases and J gave up 8 bases, with 17 bases separating them. Germline loops: CDR1 SGHVS, CDR2 FQNEAQ.

This clone is deemed medium-sized (0.01 to 0.1%). The V call is TRBV6-1, the J call TRBJ2-7; maybe TRBD2 (5 bases). Looked up from germline, CDR1 is MNHNS and CDR2 is SASEGT. V lost 2 bases, J lost 3 bases, and 29 bases lay in between. The CDR3 length is 20 residues. The CDR3 region is CASSESWNWQISKLDYEQYF. CDR3 DNA sequence: TGTGCCAGCAGTGAATCCTGGAATTGGCAGATCTCCAAACTAGACTACGAGCAGTACTTC.

The CDR3 here is CASSNSPNSYEQYF. The CDR3, as DNA: TGCGCCAGCAGCAACTCCCCCAACTCCTACGAGCAGTACTTC. The chain carries TRBV5-1 and TRBJ2-7; D uncertain. The germline V and J ends were trimmed by 4 bases and 0 bases, with 11 bases remaining between them. The length of the CDR3 is 14 residues. Germline V gene lookup returns CDR1 SGHRS and CDR2 YFSETQ.

This chain uses TRBV7-3 with TRBJ2-3, with 9 bases matching TRBD2. CDR1 and CDR2 from the germline V gene are SGHTA and FQGTGA. V dropped 2 bases and J dropped 5; count of bases not matched to a gene: 2. The CDR3 has 14 residues. This chain's CDR3 is CASSLAGGIDTQYF. The DNA of the CDR3 is TGTGCCAGCAGCTTAGCGGGAGGGATAGATACGCAGTATTTT.